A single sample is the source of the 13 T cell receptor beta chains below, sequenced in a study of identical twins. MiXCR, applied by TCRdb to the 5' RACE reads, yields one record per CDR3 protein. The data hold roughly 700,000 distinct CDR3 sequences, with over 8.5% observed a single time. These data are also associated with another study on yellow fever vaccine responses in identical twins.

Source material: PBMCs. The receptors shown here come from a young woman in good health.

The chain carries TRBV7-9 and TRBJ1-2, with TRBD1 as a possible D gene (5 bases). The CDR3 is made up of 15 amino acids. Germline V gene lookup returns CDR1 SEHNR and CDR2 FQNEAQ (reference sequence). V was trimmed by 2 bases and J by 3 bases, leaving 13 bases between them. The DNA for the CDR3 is TGTGCCAGCAGCTTATCCGGGGGGAAGGACTATGGCTACACCTTC. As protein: CASSLSGGKDYGYTF.

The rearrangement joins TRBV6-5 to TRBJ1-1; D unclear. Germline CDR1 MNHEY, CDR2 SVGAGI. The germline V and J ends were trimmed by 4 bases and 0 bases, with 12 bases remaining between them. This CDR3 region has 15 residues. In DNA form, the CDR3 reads TGTGCCAGCAGTTCCTACCGACGGATGAACACTGAAGCTTTCTTT. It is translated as CASSSYRRMNTEAFF.

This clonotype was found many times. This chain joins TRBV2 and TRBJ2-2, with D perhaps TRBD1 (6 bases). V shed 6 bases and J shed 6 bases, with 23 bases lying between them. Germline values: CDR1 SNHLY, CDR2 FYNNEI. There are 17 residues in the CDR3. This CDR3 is CASSDSGAGDPAGELFF. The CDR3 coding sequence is TGTGCCAGCAGCGACTCCGGTGCAGGGGACCCCGCCGGGGAGCTGTTTTTT.

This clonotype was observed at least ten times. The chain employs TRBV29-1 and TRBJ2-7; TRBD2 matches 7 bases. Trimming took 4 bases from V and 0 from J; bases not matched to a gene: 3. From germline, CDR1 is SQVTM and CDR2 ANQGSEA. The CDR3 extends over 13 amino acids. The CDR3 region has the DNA TGCAGCGTTGGGGGGGGTTACTCCTACGAGCAGTACTTC. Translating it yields CSVGGGYSYEQYF.

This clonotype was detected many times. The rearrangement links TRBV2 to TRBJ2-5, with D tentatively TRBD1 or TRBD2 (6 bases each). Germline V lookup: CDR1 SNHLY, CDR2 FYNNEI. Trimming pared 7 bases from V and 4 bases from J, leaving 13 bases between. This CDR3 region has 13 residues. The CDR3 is CASKGGRSETQYF. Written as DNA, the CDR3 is TGTGCCAGCAAGGGGGGAAGGTCAGAGACCCAGTACTTC.

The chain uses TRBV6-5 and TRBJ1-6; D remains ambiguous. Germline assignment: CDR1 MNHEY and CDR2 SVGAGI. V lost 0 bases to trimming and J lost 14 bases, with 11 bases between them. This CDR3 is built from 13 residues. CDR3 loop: CASSYSLGSSLHF. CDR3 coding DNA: TGTGCCAGCAGTTACTCGCTGGGAAGCTCCCTCCACTTT.

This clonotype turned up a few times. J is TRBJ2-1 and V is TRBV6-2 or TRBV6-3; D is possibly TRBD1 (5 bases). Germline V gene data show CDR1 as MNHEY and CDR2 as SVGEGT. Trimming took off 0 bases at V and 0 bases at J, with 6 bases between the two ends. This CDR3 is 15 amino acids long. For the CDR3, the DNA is TGTGCCAGCAGTTACTCGACAGCCTCCTACAATGAGCAGTTCTTC. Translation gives CASSYSTASYNEQFF.

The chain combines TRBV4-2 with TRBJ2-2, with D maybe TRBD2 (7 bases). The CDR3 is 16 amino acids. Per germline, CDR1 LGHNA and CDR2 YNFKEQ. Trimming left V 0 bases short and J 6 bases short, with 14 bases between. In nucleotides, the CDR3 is TGTGCCAGCAGCCAAGATGGGGGGGGGCCCCCCGGGGAGCTGTTTTTT. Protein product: CASSQDGGGPPGELFF.

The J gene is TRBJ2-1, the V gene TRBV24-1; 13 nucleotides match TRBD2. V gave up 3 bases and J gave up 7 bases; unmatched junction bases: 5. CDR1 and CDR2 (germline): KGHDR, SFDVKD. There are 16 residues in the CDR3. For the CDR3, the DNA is TGTGCCACCAGTGATCCACTAGCGGGAGGGGGGAATGAGCAGTTCTTC. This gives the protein CATSDPLAGGGNEQFF.

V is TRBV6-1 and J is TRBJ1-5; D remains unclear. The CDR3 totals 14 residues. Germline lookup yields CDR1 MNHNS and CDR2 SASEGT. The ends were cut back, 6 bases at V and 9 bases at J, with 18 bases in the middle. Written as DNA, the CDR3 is TGTGCCAGCAGCGCTAAGACTGCCCTCGGGCCCCAGCATTTT. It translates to CASSAKTALGPQHF.

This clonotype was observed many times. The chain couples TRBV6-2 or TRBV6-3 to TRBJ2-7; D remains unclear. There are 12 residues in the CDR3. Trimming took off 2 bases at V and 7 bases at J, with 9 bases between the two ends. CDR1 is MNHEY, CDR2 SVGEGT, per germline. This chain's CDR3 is CASSYEWTEQYF. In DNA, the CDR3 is TGTGCCAGCAGTTACGAATGGACGGAGCAGTACTTC.

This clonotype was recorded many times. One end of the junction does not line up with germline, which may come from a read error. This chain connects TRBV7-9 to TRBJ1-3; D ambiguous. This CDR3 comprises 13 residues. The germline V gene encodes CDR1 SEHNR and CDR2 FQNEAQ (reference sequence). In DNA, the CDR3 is TGTGCCAGCAGTTTAGCGGGAGGGAACACCATATATTTT. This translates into CASSLAGGNTIYF.

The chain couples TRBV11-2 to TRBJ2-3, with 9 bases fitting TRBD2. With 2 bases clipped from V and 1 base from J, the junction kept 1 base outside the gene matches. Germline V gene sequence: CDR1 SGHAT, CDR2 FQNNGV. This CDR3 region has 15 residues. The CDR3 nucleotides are TGTGCCAGCAGCTTAATAGCGGGGGGCACAGATACGCAGTATTTT. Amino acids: CASSLIAGGTDTQYF.